This entry describes one T cell receptor beta chain. Its antigen is unidentified. Quantitative 5'-RACE with molecular barcodes was used to make the TCR beta libraries. MiXCR, applied by TCRdb to the 5' RACE reads, yields one record per CDR3 protein. The repertoire consists of around 540,000 distinct CDR3 sequences, with roughly 13% occurring once and the leading ten covering under 7.5%. V lost 1 base to trimming and J lost 1 base; unmatched junction nucleotides: 8. The V gene's germline CDR1 is WSHSY and CDR2 SAAADI. This CDR3 has 18 residues. The data belong to a study of CD8 T cells in ankylosing spondylitis. Study outcomes and limitations: The study identified a TCR beta motif of roughly eight highly homologous variants that appeared characteristic of ankylosing spondylitis blood. As reported, disease-linked clones showed significant enrichment in matched ankylosing spondylitis synovial fluid. Researchers report that disease-linked clones proved CD8+ and relatively rare in peripheral blood. A number of the motif variants had already been described in reactive arthritis synovial fluid and blood.

The chain uses TRBV10-2 and TRBJ2-3, with 10 bases that match TRBD2. The receptor comes from a male donor with ankylosing spondylitis. Sequenced input: blood, either unsorted or a sorted T cell fraction (not recorded which). The CDR3: CASSEWGAGGSRTDTQYF. The CDR3 bases are TGCGCCAGCAGTGAGTGGGGAGCGGGAGGGTCCCGCACAGATACGCAGTATTTT.